The 13 T cell receptor beta chains below all came from one sample that was sequenced in a study of cytomegalovirus exposure and HLA in healthy donors. Primers for the PCR totalled 60 Vbeta and 13 Jbeta. Measured with immunoSEQ multiplex PCR; TCRdb has only the in-frame clones, and not every one. Here the sample spans some 130,000 clones, approximately 82% being singletons. Sequencing was done on a sample of PBMCs. The source is a boy aged 2 to 10 in good health and CMV-seronegative.

Concerning this clone: Other DNA sequences in the sample encode the same CDR3. The chain's CDR3 is CASSPRSDYGYTF. The CDR3 nucleotides read TGTGCCAGCTCACCCAGGTCGGATTATGGCTACACCTTC. The V gene is TRBV18, the J gene TRBJ1-2; D is unresolved. Germline-derived CDR1 and CDR2 are KGHSH and LQKENI. CDR3 size: 13 residues. Trimming removed 3 bases from V and 5 bases from J, with 10 bases in between.

The V gene is TRBV6-5, the J gene TRBJ2-7, with 8 bases fitting TRBD1. The CDR3 has 15 amino acids. Per germline, CDR1 MNHEY and CDR2 SVGAGI. The V and J ends lost 7 bases and 4 bases, in that order; junction bases with no gene match: 12. This CDR3 is CASTRTGTGSYEQYF. DNA for the CDR3: TGTGCCAGCACCAGGACCGGGACAGGTAGTTACGAGCAGTACTTC.

This clone has more than one count but fewer than ten. The chain uses TRBV6-1 and TRBJ1-1; the match to TRBD1 covers 10 bases. This CDR3 is 13 amino acids long. CDR1 and CDR2 from the germline V gene are MNHNS and SASEGT. V trimming: 1 base; J trimming: 7 bases; junction bases outside the gene matches: 0. DNA of the CDR3: TGTGCCAGCAGTGAAGGGGACAGGGGTGAAGCTTTCTTT. Protein product: CASSEGDRGEAFF.

The chain employs TRBV27 and TRBJ1-2; D unclear. Trimming left V 6 bases short and J 7 bases short, with 15 bases between. From germline, CDR1 is MNHEY and CDR2 SMNVEV (reference sequence). The CDR3 totals 13 residues. The CDR3 DNA sequence: TGTGCCAGCAGACAGACCGCCGGTGGTGGCTACACCTTC. Residues: CASRQTAGGGYTF.

The chain links TRBV2 to TRBJ2-6, with 9 bases fitting TRBD1. V was clipped by 11 bases and J by 2 bases; unmatched bases: 4. Per germline, CDR1 SNHLY and CDR2 FYNNEI. This CDR3 comprises 14 residues. CDR3 in amino acids: CACTGGTGANVLTF. CDR3 DNA sequence: TGTGCCTGTACAGGGGGCACTGGGGCCAACGTCCTGACTTTC.

The chain couples TRBV11-3 to TRBJ1-1; 8 bases are shared with TRBD1. Trimming took 6 bases from V and 1 from J; bases not matched to a gene: 7. Germline values: CDR1 SGHNT, CDR2 YENEEA. There are 15 residues in the CDR3. CDR3 nucleotides: TGTGCCAGCAGTCAGGGGGCAGGGGAGAACACTGAAGCTTTCTTT. It encodes CASSQGAGENTEAFF.

This clone was seen once. The gene calls are TRBV6-6 and TRBJ1-3, with 10 bases matching TRBD1. CDR3 length: 16 amino acids. CDR1 and CDR2 (germline): MNHNY, SVGAGI (reference sequence). V shed 0 bases and J 4 bases; nucleotides not matched to a gene: 3. CDR3 sequence: CASSYSGQGMGNTIYF. The CDR3 bases are TGTGCCAGCAGTTACTCGGGACAGGGGATGGGAAACACCATATATTTT.

CDR3 nucleotides: TGTGCCAGTAGTTTACTAGCGAGTAGCTCCTACGAGCAGTACGTC. This encodes CASSLLASSSYEQYV. This chain uses TRBV19 with TRBJ2-7, with TRBD2 identical over 7 bases. The V segment lost 5 bases and the J segment 0 bases; nucleotides outside the gene matches: 7. CDR1 and CDR2 from the germline V gene are LNHDA and SQIVND (reference sequence). This CDR3 is built from 15 residues.

This rearrangement joins TRBV15 to TRBJ1-5; a weak D match, TRBD1 (6 bases). CDR3 length: 15 residues. The V and J ends lost 1 base and 4 bases respectively, with 11 bases between them. Germline V gene lookup returns CDR1 LNHNV and CDR2 YYDKDF (reference sequence). This chain's CDR3 is CATSRGRQVNQPQHF. The CDR3 DNA reads as TGTGCCACCAGCAGAGGGAGACAGGTTAATCAGCCCCAGCATTTT.

The chain carries TRBV7-3 and TRBJ1-4, with TRBD1 matching over 8 bases. The CDR3 spans 15 residues. Germline V CDR1 and CDR2: SGHTA, FQGTGA. V shed 3 bases, J shed 8 bases, and the junction held 8 bases outside the gene matches. CDR3 bases: TGTGCCAGCAGCTTTCGACAGGGGATATACGAAAAACTGTTTTTT. Its translation: CASSFRQGIYEKLFF.

This clone was detected only once. The chain links TRBV6-1 to TRBJ1-2; D not resolved. Germline assignment: CDR1 MNHNS and CDR2 SASEGT. V lost 5 bases and J 7 bases, leaving 17 bases between the germline ends. CDR3 length equals 14 residues. The CDR3 coding sequence is TGTGCCAGCAGTTCTCGGGAGGCCTCTATTGGCTACACCTTC. Translation gives CASSSREASIGYTF.

In its sample, this clone was seen a few times. V is TRBV6-6 and J is TRBJ2-7; D is perhaps TRBD2 (6 bases). V dropped 2 bases and J dropped 0 bases, with 11 bases sitting between them. From germline, CDR1 is MNHNY and CDR2 SVGAGI (reference sequence). This CDR3 has 15 residues. The CDR3 region is CASSYDGSTSYEQYV. The CDR3 nucleotides are TGTGCCAGCAGTTACGACGGGAGTACCTCCTACGAGCAGTACGTC.

CDR3 sequence reads: CAISSDRGIIAFF. The CDR3 bases are TGTGCCATCAGTTCGGACAGGGGGATTATAGCTTTCTTT. The V call is TRBV10-3, the J call TRBJ1-1; 10 bases agree with TRBD1. The CDR3 runs to 13 residues. Germline loops: CDR1 ENHRY, CDR2 SYGVKD. V lost 5 bases to trimming and J lost 10 bases; unmatched junction nucleotides: 7.